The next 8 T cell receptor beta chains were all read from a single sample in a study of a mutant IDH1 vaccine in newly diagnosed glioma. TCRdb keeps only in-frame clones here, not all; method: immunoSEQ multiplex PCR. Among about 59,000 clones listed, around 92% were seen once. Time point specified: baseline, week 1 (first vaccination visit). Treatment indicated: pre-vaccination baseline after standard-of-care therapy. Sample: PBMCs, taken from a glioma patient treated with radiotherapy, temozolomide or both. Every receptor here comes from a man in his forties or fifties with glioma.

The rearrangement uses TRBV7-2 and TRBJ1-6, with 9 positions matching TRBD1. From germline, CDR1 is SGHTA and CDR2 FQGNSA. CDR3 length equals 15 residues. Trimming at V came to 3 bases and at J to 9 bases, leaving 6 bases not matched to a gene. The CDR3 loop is CASSFSPGQGSPLHF. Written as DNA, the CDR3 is TGTGCCAGCAGCTTTTCGCCGGGACAGGGTTCACCCCTCCACTTT. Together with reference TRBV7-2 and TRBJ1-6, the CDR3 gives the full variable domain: GAGVSQSPSNKVTEKGKDVELRCDPISGHTALYWYRQSLGQGLEFLIYFQGNSAPDKSGLPSDRFSAERTGGSVSTLTIQRTQQEDSAVYLCASSFSPGQGSPLHFGNGTRLTVT.

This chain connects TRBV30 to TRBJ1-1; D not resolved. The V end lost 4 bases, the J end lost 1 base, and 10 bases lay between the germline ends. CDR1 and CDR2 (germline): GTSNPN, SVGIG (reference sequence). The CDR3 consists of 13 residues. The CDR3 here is CAWNTVGNTEAFF. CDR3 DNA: TGTGCCTGGAACACAGTGGGGAACACTGAAGCTTTCTTT.

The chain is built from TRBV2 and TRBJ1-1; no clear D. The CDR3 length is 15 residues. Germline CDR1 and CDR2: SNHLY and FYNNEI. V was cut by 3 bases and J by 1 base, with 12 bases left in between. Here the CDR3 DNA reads TGTGCCAGCAGTGACGACCCGCCCGGGAACACTGAAGCTTTCTTT. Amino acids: CASSDDPPGNTEAFF.

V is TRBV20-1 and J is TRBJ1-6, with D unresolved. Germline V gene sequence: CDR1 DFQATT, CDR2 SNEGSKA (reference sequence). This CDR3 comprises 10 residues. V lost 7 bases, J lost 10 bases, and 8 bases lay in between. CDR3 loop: CSDGVSPLHF. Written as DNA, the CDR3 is TGCAGTGATGGCGTATCACCCCTCCACTTT.

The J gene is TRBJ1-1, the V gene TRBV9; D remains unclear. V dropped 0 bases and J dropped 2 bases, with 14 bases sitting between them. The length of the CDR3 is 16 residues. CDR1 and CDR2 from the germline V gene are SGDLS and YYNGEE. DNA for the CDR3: TGTGCCAGCAGCGTAGGCTATCGGGTGGGAAACACTGAAGCTTTCTTT. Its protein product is CASSVGYRVGNTEAFF.

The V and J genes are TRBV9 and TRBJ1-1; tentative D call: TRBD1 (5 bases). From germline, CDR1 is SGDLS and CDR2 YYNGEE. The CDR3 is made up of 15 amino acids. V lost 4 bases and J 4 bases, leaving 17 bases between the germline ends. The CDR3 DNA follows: TGTGCCAGCAGCCCCCAGCTCGGGGGGATCACTGAAGCTTTCTTT. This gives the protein CASSPQLGGITEAFF. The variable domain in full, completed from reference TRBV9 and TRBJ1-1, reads DSGVTQTPKHLITATGQRVTLRCSPRSGDLSVYWYQQSLDQGLQFLIQYYNGEERAKGNILERFSAQQFPDLHSELNLSSLELGDSALYFCASSPQLGGITEAFFGQGTRLTVV.

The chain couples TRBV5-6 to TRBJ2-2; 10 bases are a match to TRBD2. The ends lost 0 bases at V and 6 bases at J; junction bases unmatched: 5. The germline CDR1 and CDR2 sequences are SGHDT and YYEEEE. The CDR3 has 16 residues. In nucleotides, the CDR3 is TGTGCCAGCAGCTTGGACCTAGCGGGAGCCCCCGGGGAGCTGTTTTTT. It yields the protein CASSLDLAGAPGELFF.

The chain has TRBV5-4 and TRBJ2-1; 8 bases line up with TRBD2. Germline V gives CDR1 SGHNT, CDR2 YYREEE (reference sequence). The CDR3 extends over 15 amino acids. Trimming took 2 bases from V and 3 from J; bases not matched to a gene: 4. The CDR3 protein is CASSLAGANYNEQFF. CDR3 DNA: TGTGCCAGCAGCTTAGCGGGAGCCAACTACAATGAGCAGTTCTTC. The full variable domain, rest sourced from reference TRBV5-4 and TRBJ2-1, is ETGVTQSPTHLIKTRGQQVTLRCSSQSGHNTVSWYQQALGQGPQFIFQYYREEENGRGNFPPRFSGLQFPNYSSELNVNALELDDSALYLCASSLAGANYNEQFFGPGTRLTVL.